A single sample is the source of the 26 T cell receptor beta chains below, sequenced in a study of shared clonotypes between healthy human individuals. Produced via immunoSEQ multiplex PCR; TCRdb's table is partial and in-frame only. The sample has under 600,000 clones, nearly 98% seen once. Naivety among CD8 cells was defined by CD45RO negativity and positive CCR7 selection, thereby excluding terminally differentiated effector memory CD45RA+ cells. Sequencing was done on a sample of naive CD8+ T cells sorted from blood. The receptors come from a man aged 25-40 years in good health.

The rearrangement links TRBV7-9 to TRBJ1-1; 7 nucleotides agree with TRBD1. Per the germline V gene, CDR1 is SEHNR and CDR2 is FQNEAQ (reference sequence). This CDR3 has 13 amino acids. The trim removed 3 bases at V and 4 bases at J, leaving 2 bases unmatched. CDR3: CASSFQGGTEAFF. The CDR3 DNA reads TGTGCCAGCAGCTTCCAGGGGGGCACTGAAGCTTTCTTT.

This chain uses TRBV9 with TRBJ2-3; 9 nucleotides align to TRBD2. The CDR3 runs 17 residues. CDR1 is SGDLS, CDR2 YYNGEE, per germline. V shed 4 bases and J 1 base; nucleotides not matched to a gene: 10. The CDR3 spells CASSPIATSGRTDTQYF. The CDR3 coding sequence is TGTGCCAGCAGCCCCATAGCGACTAGCGGACGCACAGATACGCAGTATTTT.

The V call is TRBV5-5, the J call TRBJ2-7; no reliable D call. The germline V gene encodes CDR1 SGHKS and CDR2 YYEKEE (reference sequence). Trimming removed 2 bases from V and 0 bases from J, with 12 bases in between. The CDR3 loop spans 15 amino acids. The CDR3 DNA follows: TGTGCCAGCAGCTTCCGGTACGGTAGCTCCTACGAGCAGTACTTC. Its protein product is CASSFRYGSSYEQYF.

J is TRBJ2-7 and V is TRBV9, with a tentative D call TRBD1 (5 bases). The germline CDR1 and CDR2 sequences are SGDLS and YYNGEE. The V end lost 0 bases, the J end lost 6 bases, and 10 bases lay between the germline ends. The CDR3 length is 13 residues. As DNA, the CDR3 is TGTGCCAGCAGCGTAGAGGGGCTTCGCGAGCAGTACTTC. This gives the protein CASSVEGLREQYF.

The chain couples TRBV7-9 to TRBJ2-2; 10 nucleotides line up with TRBD2. The V and J ends lost 6 bases and 5 bases, in that order; junction bases with no gene match: 9. The length of the CDR3 is 16 residues. Germline CDR1 is SEHNR and CDR2 is FQNEAQ (reference sequence). The CDR3 spells CASRHSSGSGTGELFF. The CDR3 DNA follows: TGTGCCAGCAGACACTCTAGCGGGAGTGGGACCGGGGAGCTGTTTTTT.

The rearrangement links TRBV6-5 to TRBJ1-5, with D possibly TRBD1 on 6 matching bases. V was trimmed by 0 bases and J by 3 bases, leaving 9 bases between them. The CDR3 loop spans 15 amino acids. Germline V lookup: CDR1 MNHEY, CDR2 SVGAGI. CDR3 DNA: TGTGCCAGCAGTTACTCATGGGGGCCCAATCAGCCCCAGCATTTT. Residues: CASSYSWGPNQPQHF.

The J gene is TRBJ2-2, the V gene TRBV11-2, with 9 bases fitting TRBD1. Germline V gene lookup returns CDR1 SGHAT and CDR2 FQNNGV. The CDR3 totals 14 residues. V shed 10 bases, J shed 3 bases, and the junction held 6 bases outside the gene matches. In DNA, the CDR3 is TGTGCCACAAAAACAGGGGGCTACACCGGGGAGCTGTTTTTT. As protein: CATKTGGYTGELFF.

The gene calls are TRBV21-1 and TRBJ1-2. TRBV21-1 is an annotated pseudogene. The CDR3 spans 13 residues. The CDR3 sequence is CASSRGRVYGYTF. CDR3 sequence (DNA): TGTGCCAGCAGTAGGGGGAGGGTTTATGGCTACACCTTC.

A word on this clone: One end of the junction is discordant with germline, which a read error may explain. The chain joins TRBV7-7 to TRBJ2-1; 13 positions match TRBD2. CDR3 size: 15 residues. Germline assignment: CDR1 SSHAT and CDR2 FNYEAQ (reference sequence). CDR3 sequence: CASSTGLAGDNEQFF. The DNA for the CDR3 is TGTGCTAGCAGCACCGGACTAGCGGGGGACAATGAGCAGTTCTTC.

The CDR3 here is CASSEFSVANEKLFF. The CDR3 DNA follows: TGTGCCAGCAGTGAATTTAGTGTGGCTAATGAAAAACTGTTTTTT. The V gene is TRBV6-1, the J gene TRBJ1-4, with unresolved D. There are 15 residues in the CDR3. Trimming shortened V by 2 bases and J by 3 bases, and 10 bases separated the two germline ends. Germline loops: CDR1 MNHNS, CDR2 SASEGT.

The rearrangement links TRBV27 to TRBJ2-3, with a weak D call TRBD2 (5 bases). The CDR3 length is 15 residues. The ends were cut back, 2 bases at V and 5 bases at J, with 14 bases in the middle. CDR1 is MNHEY, CDR2 SMNVEV, per germline (reference sequence). The chain's CDR3 is CASSLILGDIDTQYF. Here the CDR3 DNA reads TGTGCCAGCAGTTTAATCTTGGGAGACATAGATACGCAGTATTTT.

This rearrangement joins TRBV7-8 to TRBJ1-2; possibly TRBD1 for D (6 bases). The germline CDR1 and CDR2 sequences are SGHVS and FQNEAQ. The CDR3 has 16 amino acids. V lost 5 bases and J 3 bases, leaving 19 bases between the germline ends. The CDR3 DNA follows: TGTGCCAGCAGCCCGGACGGACAGAAGCTCTACTATGGCTACACCTTC. As protein: CASSPDGQKLYYGYTF.

The V gene is TRBV11-2, the J gene TRBJ2-7; 7 nucleotides match TRBD2. The J segment lost 0 bases and the V segment lost 3 bases, leaving 5 bases of the junction unmatched. This CDR3 has 15 amino acids. Looked up from germline, CDR1 is SGHAT and CDR2 is FQNNGV. CDR3 amino acids: CASSLWEGSSYEQYF. The CDR3 DNA is TGTGCCAGCAGCTTGTGGGAGGGGAGCTCCTACGAGCAGTACTTC.

V gene TRBV19 combines with J gene TRBJ1-1; D gene unclear. The germline V and J ends were trimmed by 3 bases and 4 bases, with 12 bases remaining between them. Per germline, CDR1 LNHDA and CDR2 SQIVND (reference sequence). CDR3 length: 14 amino acids. In DNA form, the CDR3 reads TGTGCCAGTAGTATGACCAGAAGCAGCACTGAAGCTTTCTTT. Its translation: CASSMTRSSTEAFF.

J is TRBJ2-3 and V is TRBV30; 9 positions match TRBD2. Trimming at V came to 0 bases and at J to 0 bases, leaving 4 bases not matched to a gene. Germline lookup yields CDR1 GTSNPN and CDR2 SVGIG (reference sequence). The CDR3 totals 16 residues. The DNA of the CDR3 is TGTGCCTGGAGTGTCTTTAGCGGGGGCAGCACAGATACGCAGTATTTT. It encodes CAWSVFSGGSTDTQYF.

J is TRBJ1-2 and V is TRBV7-2; TRBD1 aligns across 9 bases. Germline V gives CDR1 SGHTA, CDR2 FQGNSA. CDR3 size: 17 residues. Trimming cost V 6 bases and J 4 bases; bases outside gene matches: 15. The CDR3 reads CASSIRPTGGAGYGYTF. CDR3 DNA: TGTGCCAGCAGTATCCGACCTACAGGGGGCGCGGGCTATGGCTACACCTTC. Variable domain in full (rest from reference TRBV7-2 and TRBJ1-2): GAGVSQSPSNKVTEKGKDVELRCDPISGHTALYWYRQSLGQGLEFLIYFQGNSAPDKSGLPSDRFSAERTGGSVSTLTIQRTQQEDSAVYLCASSIRPTGGAGYGYTFGSGTRLTVV.

This rearrangement joins TRBV11-2 to TRBJ2-3; D is undetermined. Trimming removed 4 bases at V and 0 bases at J, with 14 bases between. Germline values: CDR1 SGHAT, CDR2 FQNNGV. This CDR3 contains 16 residues. The CDR3 spells CASSSPDGPSTDTQYF. CDR3 in DNA: TGTGCCAGCAGCTCCCCGGACGGACCAAGCACAGATACGCAGTATTTT.

This chain joins TRBV9 and TRBJ2-2; 7 bases line up with TRBD1. This CDR3 is 18 amino acids long. Germline assignment: CDR1 SGDLS and CDR2 YYNGEE. V lost 4 bases to trimming and J lost 5 bases; unmatched junction nucleotides: 17. The CDR3 nucleotides read TGTGCCAGCAGCCCTTTAACTAACAGGGGCGCAGGGACCGGGGAGCTGTTTTTT. Translating gives CASSPLTNRGAGTGELFF.

This chain uses TRBV7-9 with TRBJ1-3, with 8 nucleotides matching TRBD1. The CDR3 covers 15 residues. CDR1 is SEHNR, CDR2 FQNEAQ, per germline (reference sequence). The junction had 7 bases not matched to a gene; V was cut back by 5 bases and J by 4 bases. CDR3 sequence: CASSKRTGSGNTIYF. In DNA form, the CDR3 reads TGTGCCAGCAGCAAACGGACAGGGTCCGGAAACACCATATATTTT.

The chain combines TRBV7-7 with TRBJ2-3; no clear D gene. The CDR3 has 13 residues. Germline V gene sequence: CDR1 SSHAT, CDR2 FNYEAQ (reference sequence). Trimming took 1 base from V and 11 from J, leaving 13 bases between them. In DNA form, the CDR3 reads TGTGCCAGCAGCTTAGGTCGCGCGAGCCGGCAGTATTTT. Translated, it gives CASSLGRASRQYF. Combining the CDR3 with reference TRBV7-7 and TRBJ2-3 gives the whole variable domain GAGVSQSPRYKVTKRGQDVTLRCDPISSHATLYWYQQALGQGPEFLTYFNYEAQPDKSGLPSDRFSAERPEGSISTLTIQRTEQRDSAMYRCASSLGRASRQYFGPGTRLTVL.

The chain couples TRBV7-8 to TRBJ1-5, with no clear D. The V gene's germline CDR1 is SGHVS and CDR2 FQNEAQ. The CDR3 sequence is 14 residues long. Trimming stripped 7 bases from V and 2 bases from J, with 12 bases between. DNA of the CDR3: TGTGCCAGCACCCCTATAGGCGGCAATCAGCCCCAGCATTTT. This translates into CASTPIGGNQPQHF.

This sequence joins TRBV27 and TRBJ2-7; maybe TRBD1 (5 bases). The CDR3 covers 14 residues. Germline CDR1 MNHEY, CDR2 SMNVEV (reference sequence). Trimming cost V 6 bases and J 2 bases, with 14 bases left between them. The CDR3 nucleotides read TGTGCCAGCAGCCCCGGACAAGCTGCCTACGAGCAGTACTTC. Translating gives CASSPGQAAYEQYF.

A single count supports this clone. The chain is built from TRBV5-5 and TRBJ2-1, with 12 bases that match TRBD2. The CDR3 extends over 14 amino acids. Trimming at V came to 4 bases and at J to 8 bases, leaving 4 bases not matched to a gene. Germline CDR1 SGHKS, CDR2 YYEKEE (reference sequence). The CDR3 DNA reads TGTGCCAGCAGCAGACTAGCGGGAGAGCATGAGCAGTTCTTC. Its translation is CASSRLAGEHEQFF.

This clone was observed a handful of times. The V gene is TRBV27, the J gene TRBJ2-3, with TRBD2 identical over 8 bases. Germline V gives CDR1 MNHEY, CDR2 SMNVEV (reference sequence). CDR3 length equals 13 residues. The J segment lost 3 bases and the V segment lost 5 bases, leaving 1 base of the junction unmatched. The CDR3 DNA is TGTGCCAGCAGTAGACTAGCGACAGATACGCAGTATTTT. Protein product: CASSRLATDTQYF.

With regard to this clone: Sequence at one end of the junction differs from germline and may be a read error. The chain recombines TRBV9 with TRBJ1-1; D ambiguous. This CDR3 region has 15 residues. The germline CDR1 and CDR2 sequences are SGDLS and YYNGEE. The CDR3 DNA follows: TGTGCCAGCACCGACTCCTCGGGCCCTAGAACTGAAGCCTTCTTT. Its translation is CASTDSSGPRTEAFF. The whole variable domain, filled in from reference TRBV9 and TRBJ1-1, reads DSGVTQTPKHLITATGQRVTLRCSPRSGDLSVYWYQQSLDQGLQFLIQYYNGEERAKGNILERFSAQQFPDLHSELNLSSLELGDSALYFCASTDSSGPRTEAFFGQGTRLTVV.

The gene calls are TRBV7-9 and TRBJ2-1; tentatively, D is TRBD2 (7 bases). Trimming shortened V by 2 bases and J by 7 bases, and 12 bases separated the two germline ends. CDR3 length: 14 residues. CDR1 is SEHNR and CDR2 is FQNEAQ in the germline V gene (reference sequence). The CDR3 DNA is TGTGCCAGCAGCTTACTTGGGAGGGGGAATGAGCAGTTCTTC. Amino acid sequence: CASSLLGRGNEQFF.